This T cell receptor (beta chain) comes out of a study of regulatory T cells in long-lasting Graves disease. Documented time point: newly diagnosed GD, antithyroid drugs for less than 3 months. Isolated PBMC RNA provided the starting material for the TCR library. Study-level points and caveats: There were preferences for TRBV28, TRBJ1-2 and TRBJ2-5 in persistent disease.

Combining iRepertoire HTBI primers with Arm-PCR of CDR3 regions, the authors built TCR beta libraries. TCRdb called the multiplex PCR reads again in MiXCR, with one record for every CDR3 protein. In the table there are 500,000 or so distinct CDR3 sequences, 16% of which are singletons. The CDR3 totals 13 residues. V lost 9 bases and J lost 10; bases outside the gene matches: 9. CDR1 is KGHSH, CDR2 LQKENI, per germline. To note about this clonotype: What it binds is not known.

These records were also assigned to another study, of T cells in Graves' hyperthyroidism and ophthalmopathy.

The origin of this receptor is a man in his forties with Graves disease. The chain employs TRBV18 and TRBJ2-1; 10 bases agree with TRBD1. The sample was peripheral blood mononuclear cells (PBMCs), taken at new diagnosis, from a patient treated with antithyroid drugs. CDR3 nucleotide sequence: TGTGCCAGTTCAAGGACAGGGGGACGGGAGCAGTTCTTC. It is translated as CASSRTGGREQFF.